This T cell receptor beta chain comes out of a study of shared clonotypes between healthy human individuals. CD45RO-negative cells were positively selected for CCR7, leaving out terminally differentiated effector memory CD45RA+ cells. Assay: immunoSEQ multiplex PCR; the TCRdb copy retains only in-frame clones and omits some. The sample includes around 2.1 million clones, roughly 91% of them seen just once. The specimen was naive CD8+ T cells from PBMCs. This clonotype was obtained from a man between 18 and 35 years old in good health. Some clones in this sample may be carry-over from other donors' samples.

The CDR3: CASSLVAWGTDTQYF. CDR3 DNA sequence: TGTGCCAGCAGCTTAGTCGCCTGGGGCACAGATACGCAGTATTTT. This chain connects TRBV7-8 to TRBJ2-3; D gene uncertain. This CDR3 has 15 residues. The V and J ends lost 1 base and 1 base respectively, with 9 bases between them. The germline V gene has CDR1 SGHVS and CDR2 FQNEAQ.